Below are 20 T cell receptor beta chains sequenced from a single sample in a study of OX40 agonist ivuxolimab in advanced cancers. Profiled with immunoSEQ multiplex PCR; TCRdb holds only in-frame clones, not every one. Here the sample spans 65,000 to 95,000 clones, roughly nine tenths being singletons. The material was CD4+ or CD8+ T cells sorted from blood, obtained in a trial of the OX40 agonist ivuxolimab. Receptors originate from an adult with an advanced solid tumor such as melanoma, head and neck, liver or kidney cancer.

The chain links TRBV15 to TRBJ2-7; D unclear. Trimming stripped 0 bases from V and 2 bases from J, with 11 bases between. The germline V gene has CDR1 LNHNV and CDR2 YYDKDF (reference sequence). The CDR3 is 15 amino acids. CDR3: CATSRDPRTAYEQYF. The CDR3 region has the DNA TGTGCCACCAGCAGAGATCCCCGAACGGCCTACGAGCAGTACTTC. Drawing the rest from reference TRBV15 and TRBJ2-7, the complete variable domain is DAMVIQNPRYQVTQFGKPVTLSCSQTLNHNVMYWYQQKSSQAPKLLFHYYDKDFNNEADTPDNFQSRRPNTSFCFLDIRSPGLGDTAMYLCATSRDPRTAYEQYFGPGTRLTVT.

V gene TRBV28 combines with J gene TRBJ2-1; D is possibly TRBD2 (5 bases). The V gene's germline CDR1 is MDHEN and CDR2 SYDVKM. Trimming pared 7 bases from V and 1 base from J, leaving 23 bases between. The CDR3 has 18 amino acids. CDR3 sequence reads: CASTSPPRAVGSYNEQFF. The CDR3 region has the DNA TGTGCCAGCACTTCTCCCCCGAGGGCCGTCGGGTCCTACAATGAGCAGTTCTTC. The whole variable domain, filled in from reference TRBV28 and TRBJ2-1, reads DVKVTQSSRYLVKRTGEKVFLECVQDMDHENMFWYRQDPGLGLRLIYFSYDVKMKEKGDIPEGYSVSREKKERFSLILESASTNQTSMYLCASTSPPRAVGSYNEQFFGPGTRLTVL.

V gene TRBV5-1 combines with J gene TRBJ2-5; D not certain. Germline CDR1 and CDR2: SGHRS and YFSETQ. Trimming cost V 4 bases and J 2 bases, with 9 bases left between them. The CDR3 runs 13 residues. CDR3 amino acids: CASSGGMQETQYF. CDR3 coding DNA: TGCGCCAGCAGCGGCGGCATGCAAGAGACCCAGTACTTC.

V and J are TRBV19 and TRBJ2-5; D not resolved. CDR1 and CDR2 (germline): LNHDA, SQIVND (reference sequence). CDR3 length: 12 amino acids. The V end was cut by 8 bases, the J end by 7 bases, with 14 bases between. The CDR3: CASGPDSGTQYF. Here the CDR3 DNA reads TGTGCCAGTGGCCCGGATTCTGGGACCCAGTACTTC.

The chain joins TRBV9 to TRBJ2-7; D remains ambiguous. V shed 4 bases and J shed 2 bases, with 10 bases lying between them. Germline V gives CDR1 SGDLS, CDR2 YYNGEE. The CDR3 length is 13 residues. CDR3 nucleotides: TGTGCCAGCAGCTCGGGCCTTACCTACGAGCAGTACTTC. Its translation: CASSSGLTYEQYF.

The chain has TRBV5-6 and TRBJ1-2; D may be TRBD1 (5 bases). The CDR3 runs 15 residues. Germline values: CDR1 SGHDT, CDR2 YYEEEE. V lost 5 bases, J lost 4 bases, and 18 bases lay in between. This CDR3 reads CASRSRDLGGYGYTF. The CDR3 coding sequence is TGTGCCAGCAGGAGCCGGGACCTGGGAGGCTATGGCTACACCTTC.

The chain uses TRBV7-2 and TRBJ2-3, with 7 bases matching TRBD2. The V gene's germline CDR1 is SGHTA and CDR2 FQGNSA. Unmatched junction bases numbered 6, after V lost 3 bases and J lost 0 bases. The CDR3 contains 16 residues. The CDR3 is CASSFTGTISTDTQYF. CDR3 sequence (DNA): TGTGCCAGCAGCTTCACCGGGACTATCAGCACAGATACGCAGTATTTT.

CDR3 sequence: CASSILSASNQPQHF. In DNA form, the CDR3 reads TGTGCCAGTAGTATATTGTCAGCGAGCAATCAGCCCCAGCATTTT. The chain uses TRBV19 and TRBJ1-5; no clear D. The CDR3 is 15 amino acids. Germline V lookup: CDR1 LNHDA, CDR2 SQIVND (reference sequence). Trimming removed 2 bases from V and 1 base from J, with 9 bases in between.

This chain joins TRBV19 and TRBJ1-1, with a weak D call TRBD1 (6 bases). Germline V gives CDR1 LNHDA, CDR2 SQIVND (reference sequence). V lost 6 bases and J 1 base, leaving 15 bases between the germline ends. CDR3 length: 15 amino acids. CDR3 sequence: CASRQGDSRNTEAFF. The CDR3 DNA sequence: TGTGCCAGTAGACAGGGTGATTCCCGGAACACTGAAGCTTTCTTT.

The chain employs TRBV18 and TRBJ2-5, with TRBD1 as a possible D gene (5 bases). There are 13 residues in the CDR3. Deletions cut 4 bases from V and 3 bases from J, with 9 bases between. CDR1 and CDR2 (germline): KGHSH, LQKENI. Written as DNA, the CDR3 is TGTGCCAGCTCACGGACAAATGAAGAGACCCAGTACTTC. Its protein product is CASSRTNEETQYF.

The chain links TRBV7-9 to TRBJ2-2, with unresolved D. V lost 5 bases and J lost 0, with 19 bases in between. Looked up from germline, CDR1 is SEHNR and CDR2 is FQNEAQ (reference sequence). The CDR3 runs 18 residues. DNA for the CDR3: TGTGCCAGCAGCCCGCGGTGGTTGTCTGTTTCGAACACCGGGGAGCTGTTTTTT. It translates to CASSPRWLSVSNTGELFF. Full variable domain (rest looked up from reference TRBV7-9 and TRBJ2-2): DTGVSQNPRHKITKRGQNVTFRCDPISEHNRLYWYRQTLGQGPEFLTYFQNEAQLEKSRLLSDRFSAERPKGSFSTLEIQRTEQGDSAMYLCASSPRWLSVSNTGELFFGEGSRLTVL.

This chain connects TRBV6-1 to TRBJ1-2; 7 bases line up with TRBD1. Germline CDR1 MNHNS, CDR2 SASEGT. The length of the CDR3 is 14 residues. The trim removed 4 bases at V and 4 bases at J, leaving 6 bases unmatched. The CDR3 DNA sequence: TGTGCCAGCAGTGGAGGGGGCTCTGGCTATGGCTACACCTTC. It translates to CASSGGGSGYGYTF.

The chain joins TRBV7-2 to TRBJ1-5; no firm D call. V lost 2 bases, J lost 6 bases, and 14 bases lay in between. The CDR3 sequence is 15 residues long. Germline V lookup: CDR1 SGHTA, CDR2 FQGNSA. This chain's CDR3 is CASSLRGPAVQPQHF. The CDR3 DNA follows: TGTGCCAGCAGCTTAAGAGGCCCGGCGGTTCAGCCCCAGCATTTT. Complete variable domain (other parts from reference TRBV7-2 and TRBJ1-5): GAGVSQSPSNKVTEKGKDVELRCDPISGHTALYWYRQSLGQGLEFLIYFQGNSAPDKSGLPSDRFSAERTGGSVSTLTIQRTQQEDSAVYLCASSLRGPAVQPQHFGDGTRLSIL.

This sequence joins TRBV7-9 and TRBJ2-7, with D perhaps TRBD1 or TRBD2 (5 bases each). Trimming stripped 3 bases from V and 6 bases from J, with 15 bases between. The CDR3 sequence is 14 residues long. Per the germline V gene, CDR1 is SEHNR and CDR2 is FQNEAQ (reference sequence). The CDR3, as DNA: TGTGCCAGCAGCTTGGGACGGCCGCCTCTCGAGCAGTACTTC. As protein: CASSLGRPPLEQYF.

The CDR3 nucleotides read TGTGCCAGCAGCTTATCTAGCGGACAGCACTACAATGAGCAGTTCTTC. Amino acids: CASSLSSGQHYNEQFF. The chain links TRBV7-3 to TRBJ2-1; D is perhaps TRBD2 (7 bases). Per the germline V gene, CDR1 is SGHTA and CDR2 is FQGTGA. Between the trimmed V and J ends, which lost 2 bases and 3 bases, there was a span of 14 bases. The CDR3 totals 16 residues.

V and J are TRBV27 and TRBJ2-2, with D possibly TRBD2 on 5 matching bases. Per the germline V gene, CDR1 is MNHEY and CDR2 is SMNVEV (reference sequence). The V end lost 6 bases, the J end lost 4 bases, and 12 bases lay between the germline ends. This CDR3 has 14 residues. CDR3 residues: CASSRLGGTGELFF. CDR3 in DNA: TGTGCCAGCAGCAGATTAGGAGGCACCGGGGAGCTGTTTTTT.

The table lists this clone with a few counts. The gene calls are TRBV5-1 and TRBJ1-5; possibly TRBD1 for D (6 bases). Germline loops: CDR1 SGHRS, CDR2 YFSETQ. V was pared by 4 bases and J by 7 bases, with 15 bases between. The CDR3 covers 14 residues. The CDR3 loop is CASSRSTGSQPQHF. As DNA, the CDR3 is TGCGCCAGCAGCCGTTCCACAGGGAGCCAGCCCCAGCATTTT.

This chain connects TRBV5-6 to TRBJ2-3, with D tentatively TRBD1 (6 bases). Trimming removed 0 bases from V and 4 bases from J, with 12 bases in between. CDR3 length equals 15 residues. From germline, CDR1 is SGHDT and CDR2 YYEEEE. CDR3 residues: CASSLVPGGADTQYF. In DNA form, the CDR3 reads TGTGCCAGCAGCTTGGTTCCTGGGGGCGCAGATACGCAGTATTTT. Looking up the rest from reference TRBV5-6 and TRBJ2-3 gives the full variable domain: DAGVTQSPTHLIKTRGQQVTLRCSPKSGHDTVSWYQQALGQGPQFIFQYYEEEERQRGNFPDRFSGHQFPNYSSELNVNALLLGDSALYLCASSLVPGGADTQYFGPGTRLTVL.

The V gene is TRBV11-2, the J gene TRBJ2-6; D might be TRBD1 (5 bases). CDR1 and CDR2 from the germline V gene are SGHAT and FQNNGV. Trimming removed 2 bases at V and 5 bases at J, with 7 bases between. CDR3 size: 14 residues. CDR3 sequence reads: CASSLRQRANVLTF. The CDR3 nucleotides are TGTGCCAGCAGCTTAAGACAGCGGGCCAACGTCCTGACTTTC. The entire variable domain, with the rest obtained from reference TRBV11-2 and TRBJ2-6, is as follows: EAGVAQSPRYKIIEKRQSVAFWCNPISGHATLYWYQQILGQGPKLLIQFQNNGVVDDSQLPKDRFSAERLKGVDSTLKIQPAKLEDSAVYLCASSLRQRANVLTFGAGSRLTVL.

The genes are TRBV6-5 and TRBJ2-7; D remains ambiguous. The CDR3 has 15 amino acids. Trimming cost V 0 bases and J 0 bases, with 9 bases left between them. The germline CDR1 and CDR2 sequences are MNHEY and SVGAGI. DNA for the CDR3: TGTGCCAGCAGTTACTCGACTGTGAGCTCCTACGAGCAGTACTTC. This codes for CASSYSTVSSYEQYF.